This T cell receptor beta chain was recovered during a study of T cell changes during pregnancy in multiple sclerosis. TCRdb keeps only in-frame clones here, not all; method: immunoSEQ multiplex PCR. Of around 20,000 clones listed, 80% to 90% are singletons. Per the germline V gene, CDR1 is SGDLS and CDR2 is YYNGEE. This CDR3 is 13 amino acids long. Trimming took off 0 bases at V and 8 bases at J, with 11 bases between the two ends. This chain connects TRBV9 to TRBJ1-2, with a weak D call TRBD1 (6 bases). The clonotype was recovered from a female donor in good health, enrolled as a control in a pregnancy study. Sequenced here: CD8+ T cells from peripheral blood mononuclear cells, sampled in the second trimester of pregnancy. The CDR3 here is CASSVDQGQGYTF. The CDR3 bases are TGTGCCAGCAGCGTAGATCAGGGGCAGGGCTACACCTTC.